The entry below describes one T cell receptor beta chain. No cognate antigen has been identified for it. The sample holds no much larger clone one base away, and base qualities are not on file. The germline V gene supplies CDR1 SGHNT and CDR2 YENEEA. The CDR3 starts with the cysteine, ends with the phenylalanine, and has 13 residues. The only DNA kept is the CDR3, 39 bases in frame from the first base. The junction carries 7 bases between V and J, which are trimmed by 1 base and 6 bases respectively. TCR-beta CDR3 regions were amplified from genomic DNA by a two-step multiplex PCR, with the second step adding Illumina-compatible adaptors. TCR-beta immunosequencing was performed on an Illumina platform as a commercial immunoSEQ service. Per the source publication's procedure: Repertoires were summarised as Top 10 Clones, the percentage of T-cell templates from the ten most frequent sequences, and productive clonality. Values for productive clonality spanned 0 to 1, where a value of 1 indicated a monoclonal population. Tumour-associated clones, identified using log10 scatter plots, were defined as sequences that made up at least 0.1% of tumour T-cell templates and were not found in the matched non-adjacent lung. Student's t-tests were used for two-group comparisons, ANOVA for comparisons across stages, and linear regression for relationships, with analyses done in GraphPad Prism7 and R. Entries here come from immuneACCESS through TCRdb and include only in-frame sequences with V and J called. Some clones fail to appear in such tables; in the studies checked, an unresolved V gene covers under half of the shortfall, and the cause of the remainder is unknown. That table supplies the V and J calls and clone size; D and trimming were determined from the DNA. The sample table lists approximately 4,000 clones, around 79% of them with a count of one. Of the sample, about 20% falls within the top ten clones.

This sample was included in a study of immune cell composition in non-small cell lung cancer (dated by TCRdb to about 2017). In terms of the full investigation: Histologic subtype, mostly lung adenocarcinoma or squamous cell carcinoma, was determined with H&E together with p63, CK5, Napsin A and TTF-1 immunohistochemistry. TCR-beta sequencing from Adaptive Biotechnologies was done on 32 to 35 paired sets of NSCLC tumour and non-adjacent lung specimens and on over 25 tumour-only specimens. In supplementary cohort #1, which comprised 10 lung adenocarcinoma cases, paired tumour/lung TCR-beta sequencing was performed and TIL populations were generated so that tumour reactivity could be assessed. A few tumour specimens that had TCR-beta data belonged to rare histological subtypes and were left out of the subtype comparisons. Overall study results and their limits: No significant correlation was found between smoking pack-years and tumour TCR-beta clonality. Nearly half of NSCLC cases had tumour-associated clones >0.5%, with 75% of squamous carcinomas showing such clones compared with approximately 34% of adenocarcinomas. Across approximately ten adenocarcinoma cases, TIL tumour reactivity correlated strongly with maximal tumour-associated clone frequency but not with overall clonality. Top 10 clone scores and productive clonality were significantly higher in lung squamous cell carcinoma than in lung adenocarcinoma tumours. Only around ten cases were included in the reactivity cohort, and sequence sharing between tumour-reactive clones and the dominant in vivo tumour-associated clones was not shown.

Genomic DNA was extracted with the QIAamp DNA kit from frozen aliquots of unsorted single-cell suspensions. Surgically resected non-small cell lung cancer tissue was used for the tumour samples. Tissues were received within 2 hours of resection and processed immediately into single-cell suspensions. Tissue was mechanically dissociated and enzymatically digested with DNase I, collagenase I and hyaluronidase for less than 35 minutes at 37 °C, then filtered and RBC-lysed. The sequencing input was lung tumor tissue. The chain is encoded by TRBV11-3 joined to TRBJ2-4, with the D gene too uncertain to name. This TCR derives from a human donor with non-small cell lung cancer. The DNA is as follows: TGTGCCAGCAGCTTAGGTGTCGGAAACATTCAGTACTTC. Its protein is CASSLGVGNIQYF.